A single T cell receptor (beta chain) is shown here with its context. Its antigen specificity is not known. Within one base of it there is no much larger clone, and no base qualities were kept. These data originate in a study of T-cell memory formation after mild COVID-19 (dated by TCRdb to the early 2020s). Context from the whole study: TCR sequence clusters from the two donors were largely donor specific. The cohort comprised two young, previously healthy adult volunteers, one female and one male. T-cell clones expanding and contracting after mild COVID-19 in a couple of donors were tracked by longitudinal TCRalpha and TCRbeta repertoire sequencing.

CDR1 and CDR2 are drawn from the germline V gene: MNHNS, SASEGT. Relative to germline, V is missing 4 bases and J is missing 5 bases, with 5 bases of the junction outside any gene match. From the cysteine up to the phenylalanine, the CDR3 has a length of 15 residues. The entry retains the CDR3 DNA only, 45 bases that are in frame from base 1. Sequencing took place on an Illumina NovaSeq 6000. TCRalpha and TCRbeta cDNA libraries were constructed by 5'RACE with constant-segment primers, with sample barcodes and unique molecular identifiers being introduced. RNA was extracted from every sample with Trizol reagent. The libraries were amplified in two PCR steps, and the second step added a second sample barcode and Illumina TruSeq adapters. Sequencing of libraries was performed on an Illumina NovaSeq with 2 x 150 bp paired-end reads. The authors' analysis ran thus. Reads were demultiplexed and collapsed into UMI-guided consensus sequences with migec v1.2.7. With mixcr v2.1.11, UMI consensuses were aligned to TRA and TRB V and J templates and assembled into clonotypes. A clonotype was counted as expanded or contracted only when both edgeR and NoisET called the clonotype significant, with the noise models trained on biological replicates. edgeR calls used a false discovery rate-adjusted p below 0.01 and a log2 fold-change threshold of 1. As an exploratory analysis of dynamics, PCA with hierarchical clustering was applied to max-normalized trajectories of the 1000 most abundant clonotypes. Each responding clone was given a CD4 or CD8 phenotype based on the CD4+ and CD8+ repertoires, which had been sequenced separately. The raw public reads went through TCRdb reprocessing: fastp at Q25, MiXCR clone calling, in-frame beta chains kept. Rows with one shared CDR3 protein collapse into an entry with the most common genes and DNA. The V and J calls were not made by the authors but by TCRdb's processing. The sample has roughly 180,000 distinct CDR3 sequences on record, under 20% of them singletons. The ten largest clonotypes hold roughly 4% of the sample.

PBMCs were isolated by Ficoll-Paque density gradient centrifugation. Broad study findings and their caveats: The second-wave clones that peaked on day 37 were not confirmed to be SARS-CoV-2 specific. Contracting CD4+ clones appeared mostly in the CM and EM memory subsets, whereas CD8+ clones were enriched in EMRA. Only a couple of mild cases were covered in the study, and larger cohorts including severe cases with pre-infection samples were considered necessary. Some responding clones were detected in pre-infection memory, suggesting pre-existing cross-reactive memory T cells joined the SARS-CoV-2 response. Clones that contracted from day 15 to 85 showed balanced CD4/CD8 phenotypes, whereas a second wave of clones that expanded from day 15 to 37 leaned towards CD4+.

The sequencing input was PBMCs or a T cell subset sorted from them (not recorded which). The clonotype originates from a man aged 18-30 years who had mild COVID-19 (a few samples of this study predate the infection). The sample titles of this study are shuffled in the database, so cell type and time point are left out; the donor was told from shared clones. The chain links TRBV6-1 with TRBJ2-3; 11 bases in between match TRBD2. Here is the DNA: TGTGCCAGCAGTGTTAGCGGGGGGGCCCAAGATACGCAGTATTTT. It encodes CASSVSGGAQDTQYF.